The rows below give T cell receptor beta chains drawn from one sample of a study of human T cells and chemical hapten exposure. TCRdb reprocessed the RACE reads via MiXCR and lists one record per CDR3 protein. The sample has 75,000 to 100,000 distinct CDR3 sequences, about an eighth seen once; the top ten hold roughly 3.6%. This sample comprised whole blood, obtained in connection with sensitization to the hapten diphenylcyclopropenone (DPC). Receptors were obtained from an older woman with alopecia areata. Some clones in this sample may be carry-over from other donors' samples. CDR3s include the opening cysteine and the closing phenylalanine or tryptophan. D genes are given only for firm matches. Size is omitted from some rows. Given values are once, few, many or a class for expanded clones.

clone size,D gene,J gene,V gene,CDR3 protein,CDR3 DNA
many,TRBD1,TRBJ2-1,TRBV11-2,CASSSGQGGSYNEQFF,TGTGCCAGCAGCTCCGGACAGGGGGGCTCCTACAATGAGCAGTTCTTC
few,TRBD1,TRBJ1-2,TRBV7-9,CATAGLDRARGYGYTF,TGTGCCACAGCTGGGCTTGACAGGGCTCGTGGCTATGGCTACACCTTC
many,-,TRBJ1-3,TRBV30,CAWTTGSSGNTIYF,TGTGCCTGGACCACAGGGAGCTCTGGAAACACCATATATTTT
many,-,TRBJ2-5,TRBV5-1,CASSSDSRDIWGETQYF,TGCGCCAGCAGCTCCGATTCCAGGGACATCTGGGGTGAGACCCAGTACTTC
few,TRBD1,TRBJ2-7,TRBV2,CASSDSLNRGNEQYF,TGTGCCAGCAGTGACAGTTTAAACAGGGGTAACGAGCAGTACTTC
-,TRBD2,TRBJ2-5,TRBV20-1,CSARQLAGGYQETQYF,TGCAGTGCTAGGCAGCTAGCGGGGGGGTACCAAGAGACCCAGTACTTC
many,-,TRBJ2-4,TRBV7-9,CASSLYPELAKNIQYF,TGTGCCAGCAGCTTATATCCCGAGCTAGCCAAAAACATTCAGTACTTC
-,TRBD1,TRBJ1-1,TRBV20-1,CSASNRGSPIHTEAFF,TGCAGTGCTAGTAACAGGGGAAGCCCCATACACACTGAAGCTTTCTTT
many,TRBD2,TRBJ2-1,TRBV20-1,CSALSLAFYNEQFF,TGCAGTGCCCTTTCACTAGCGTTCTACAATGAGCAGTTCTTC
many,-,TRBJ2-2,TRBV21-1,CASSKARQDRNTGELFF,TGTGCCAGCAGCAAAGCGAGGCAGGACCGGAACACCGGGGAGCTGTTTTTT
few,TRBD1,TRBJ1-2,TRBV11-2,CASSGEQGNYGYTF,TGTGCCAGCAGCGGTGAACAGGGGAACTATGGCTACACCTTC
many,-,TRBJ2-3,TRBV6-5,CASSYSGDYPNF,TGTGCCAGCAGTTACTCTGGTGACTATCCGAATTTT
-,-,TRBJ2-5,TRBV15,CATSYGEETQYF,TGTGCCACCAGTTACGGGGAAGAGACCCAGTACTTC
few,TRBD2,TRBJ2-3,TRBV2,CASGSPSGDTQYF,TGTGCCAGCGGAAGCCCTAGCGGGGATACGCAGTATTTT
few,-,TRBJ1-6,TRBV18,CASSPLEGGSPLHF,TGTGCCAGCTCACCACTTGAGGGTGGTTCACCCCTCCACTTT
few,-,TRBJ2-1,TRBV4-2,CASSQRGQISSYNEQFF,TGTGCCAGCAGCCAAAGGGGCCAGATAAGCTCCTACAATGAGCAGTTCTTC
-,-,TRBJ1-1,TRBV9,CASSATGNTEAFF,TGTGCCAGCAGCGCGACAGGGAACACTGAAGCTTTCTTT
many,TRBD2,TRBJ2-2,TRBV6-2/TRBV6-3,CATANGGTNTGELFF,TGTGCCACCGCGAACGGGGGGACGAACACCGGGGAGCTGTTTTTT
-,TRBD1,TRBJ1-1,TRBV27,CASSRGTGRAFF,TGTGCCAGCAGCCGAGGGACAGGCCGAGCTTTCTTT
many,TRBD2,TRBJ2-3,TRBV20-1,CSANTRTSGGADTQYF,TGCAGTGCTAACACCCGGACTAGCGGGGGAGCAGATACGCAGTATTTT
few,TRBD1,TRBJ1-1,TRBV7-9,CASSERQGGTEAFF,TGTGCCAGCAGCGAACGACAGGGCGGCACTGAAGCTTTCTTT
-,-,TRBJ2-7,TRBV20-1,CSARDRLRGNEQYF,TGCAGTGCTAGAGATCGCCTCCGAGGTAACGAGCAGTACTTC
few,TRBD2,TRBJ2-7,TRBV5-4,CASTETSGNEQYF,TGTGCCAGCACCGAGACTAGCGGTAACGAGCAGTACTTC
-,-,TRBJ2-7,TRBV4-1,CASSQGRSSYEQYF,TGCGCCAGCAGCCAAGGACGGAGCTCCTACGAGCAGTACTTC
many,-,TRBJ1-3,TRBV2,CASSGQSGNTIYF,TGTGCCAGCAGTGGACAGTCTGGAAACACCATATATTTT
-,-,TRBJ2-2,TRBV4-2,CASSRGTLNTGELFF,TGTGCCAGCAGCCGCGGGACACTTAACACCGGGGAGCTGTTTTTT
-,TRBD2,TRBJ2-1,TRBV7-9,CASSLKRTSDANNEQFF,TGTGCCAGCAGCTTAAAAAGAACTAGCGACGCGAACAATGAGCAGTTCTTC
-,-,TRBJ2-7,TRBV7-9,CASSLGVLNEQYF,TGTGCCAGCAGCTTAGGGGTATTAAACGAGCAGTACTTC
-,TRBD2,TRBJ2-3,TRBV7-9,CASSLSSGGAVYPDTQYF,TGTGCCAGCAGCTTATCCAGCGGGGGGGCCGTTTACCCAGATACGCAGTATTTT
few,-,TRBJ1-4,TRBV18,CASSPRGHNEKLFF,TGTGCCAGCTCACCACGAGGCCATAATGAAAAACTGTTTTTT
many,TRBD1,TRBJ1-1,TRBV6-5,CASSRRTGAEAFF,TGTGCCAGCAGCCGTCGGACAGGGGCTGAAGCTTTCTTT
many,TRBD2,TRBJ2-7,TRBV4-2,CASSQDGRTSGPNEQYF,TGTGCCAGCAGCCAGGACGGAAGGACTAGCGGCCCTAACGAGCAGTACTTC
many,TRBD1,TRBJ2-7,TRBV7-2,CASSPRTGRVEQYF,TGTGCCAGCAGCCCCCGGACAGGGCGGGTCGAGCAGTACTTC
few,-,TRBJ1-1,TRBV7-9,CASNLGPQAFF,TGTGCCAGTAATTTAGGTCCGCAAGCTTTCTTT
few,-,TRBJ1-3,TRBV29-1,CSVEGNSGNTIYF,TGCAGCGTTGAAGGAAACTCTGGAAACACCATATATTTT
few,-,TRBJ2-3,TRBV2,CASSEEYGQYF,TGTGCCAGCAGTGAAGAATATGGGCAGTATTTT
many,-,TRBJ2-7,TRBV21-1,CASSKEDMYEQYF,TGTGCCAGCAGCAAGGAGGACATGTACGAGCAGTACTTC
-,-,TRBJ2-1,TRBV2,CASMTGSSYNEQFF,TGTGCCAGCATGACCGGGAGCTCCTACAATGAGCAGTTCTTC
many,-,TRBJ1-4,TRBV12-3/TRBV12-4,CASSLGITNEKLFF,TGTGCCAGCAGTTTAGGGATCACTAATGAAAAACTGTTTTTT
few,TRBD2,TRBJ2-5,TRBV11-2,CASSQGLSGGQETQYF,TGTGCCAGCAGCCAAGGACTAAGCGGGGGGCAAGAGACCCAGTACTTC
-,-,TRBJ2-1,TRBV19,CASRPSSLGNEQFF,TGTGCCAGTAGGCCTTCGAGCCTGGGCAATGAGCAGTTCTTC
many,TRBD2,TRBJ2-1,TRBV4-1,CASSPSALAGGLGEQFF,TGCGCCAGCAGCCCATCCGCGTTAGCGGGGGGTCTAGGTGAGCAGTTCTTC
few,-,TRBJ1-6,TRBV20-1,CSARTAYNSPLHF,TGCAGTGCACGGACAGCTTATAATTCACCCCTCCACTTT
few,-,TRBJ2-5,TRBV7-6,CASSSGVGVSETQYF,TGTGCCAGCAGTTCCGGGGTGGGTGTTTCGGAGACCCAGTACTTC
-,-,TRBJ1-1,TRBV7-9,CASGWNTEAFF,TGTGCCAGCGGGTGGAACACTGAAGCTTTCTTT
-,-,TRBJ2-7,TRBV10-3,CAISEREYEQYF,TGTGCCATCAGTGAACGGGAGTACGAGCAGTACTTC
few,-,TRBJ2-5,TRBV4-1,CASSQGNLQETQYF,TGCGCCAGCAGCCAAGGAAACTTACAAGAGACCCAGTACTTC
many,TRBD1,TRBJ1-1,TRBV9,CASSVIGQVASEAFF,TGTGCCAGCAGCGTTATAGGACAGGTGGCTTCGGAAGCTTTCTTT
few,TRBD2,TRBJ2-1,TRBV3-1,CASSPGLHSYNEQFF,TGTGCCAGCAGCCCGGGACTACACTCCTACAATGAGCAGTTCTTC
-,TRBD1,TRBJ1-2,TRBV6-1,CASSEPDRGYGYTF,TGTGCCAGCAGTGAACCAGACAGGGGCTATGGCTACACCTTC
many,TRBD1,TRBJ2-2,TRBV5-1,CASSGDRGLSTGELFF,TGCGCCAGCAGCGGTGACAGGGGGCTGAGCACCGGGGAGCTGTTTTTT
-,-,TRBJ2-1,TRBV5-4,CASSPLAPRTKAVNEQFF,TGTGCCAGCAGCCCGCTCGCACCCAGGACCAAGGCAGTCAATGAGCAGTTCTTC
many,-,TRBJ2-1,TRBV29-1,CSVEEEAFEQFF,TGCAGCGTTGAAGAGGAGGCTTTTGAGCAGTTCTTC